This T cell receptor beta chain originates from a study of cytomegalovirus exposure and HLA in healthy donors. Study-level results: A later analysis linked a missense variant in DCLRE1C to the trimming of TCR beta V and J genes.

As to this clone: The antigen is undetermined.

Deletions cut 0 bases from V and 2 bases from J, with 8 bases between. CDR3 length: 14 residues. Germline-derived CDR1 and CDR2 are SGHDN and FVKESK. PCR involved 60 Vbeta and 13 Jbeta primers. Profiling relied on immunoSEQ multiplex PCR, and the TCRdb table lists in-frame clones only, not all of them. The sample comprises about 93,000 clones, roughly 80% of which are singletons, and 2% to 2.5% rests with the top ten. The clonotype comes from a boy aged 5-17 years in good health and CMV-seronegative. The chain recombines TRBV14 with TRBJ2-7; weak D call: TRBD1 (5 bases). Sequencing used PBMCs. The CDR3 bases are TGTGCCAGCAGCCAAGACAGGGTGACCTACGAGCAGTACTTC. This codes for CASSQDRVTYEQYF.